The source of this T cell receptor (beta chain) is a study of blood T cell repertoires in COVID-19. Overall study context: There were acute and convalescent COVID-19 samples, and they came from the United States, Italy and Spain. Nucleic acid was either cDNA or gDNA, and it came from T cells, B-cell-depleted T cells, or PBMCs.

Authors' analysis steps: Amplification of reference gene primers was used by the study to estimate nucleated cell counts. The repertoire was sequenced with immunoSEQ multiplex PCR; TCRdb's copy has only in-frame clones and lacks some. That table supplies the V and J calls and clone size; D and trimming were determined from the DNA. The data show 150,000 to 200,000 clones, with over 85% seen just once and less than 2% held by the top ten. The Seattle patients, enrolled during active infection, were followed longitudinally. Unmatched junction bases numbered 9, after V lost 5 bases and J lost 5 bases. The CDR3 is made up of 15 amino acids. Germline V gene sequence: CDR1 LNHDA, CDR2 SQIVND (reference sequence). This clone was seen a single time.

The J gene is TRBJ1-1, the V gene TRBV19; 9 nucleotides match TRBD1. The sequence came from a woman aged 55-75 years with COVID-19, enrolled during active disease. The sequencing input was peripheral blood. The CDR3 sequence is CASSSGTGWGTEAFF. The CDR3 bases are TGTGCCAGTAGTTCCGGGACAGGGTGGGGGACTGAAGCTTTCTTT.